These 31 T cell receptor beta chains originate from one sample sequenced in a study of sequential checkpoint blockade in melanoma. Using immunoSEQ multiplex PCR, the repertoire was profiled, and TCRdb retains in-frame clones only, with some absent. Of about 40,000 clones listed, about four fifths are singletons. The treatment: randomized to nivolumab then ipilimumab (arm A) or the reverse (arm B). This specimen was CD8+ T cells sorted from blood (inferred from file names), taken from a patient given nivolumab and ipilimumab in sequence. Receptors originate from a human donor with melanoma.

This chain uses TRBV15 with TRBJ1-4; D is unresolved. CDR1 LNHNV and CDR2 YYDKDF come from the germline V gene (reference sequence). Deletions cut 0 bases from V and 0 bases from J, with 8 bases between. The CDR3 consists of 16 residues. In nucleotides, the CDR3 is TGTGCCACCAGCAGAGATCAAGCGGCAACTAATGAAAAACTGTTTTTT. This codes for CATSRDQAATNEKLFF.

The rearrangement links TRBV7-8 to TRBJ2-7, with TRBD2 matching over 11 bases. V lost 2 bases to trimming and J lost 0 bases; unmatched junction nucleotides: 0. This CDR3 contains 15 residues. Germline CDR1 reads SGHVS; CDR2 reads FQNEAQ. The CDR3 nucleotides read TGTGCCAGCAGCTTAACTAGCGGGAGCTCCTACGAGCAGTACTTC. It codes for CASSLTSGSSYEQYF.

This clone has only one observation. J is TRBJ2-7 and V is TRBV13; D is perhaps TRBD1 (8 bases). CDR1 is PRHDT, CDR2 FYEKMQ, per germline (reference sequence). The CDR3 runs 15 residues. The V end lost 5 bases, the J end lost 2 bases, and 16 bases lay between the germline ends. This CDR3 is CASSAGQGLPYEQYF. CDR3 bases: TGTGCCAGCAGCGCCGGACAGGGACTACCCTACGAGCAGTACTTC.

This chain connects TRBV2 to TRBJ2-5; D not certain. The CDR3 contains 13 residues. V dropped 3 bases and J dropped 5 bases, with 10 bases sitting between them. From germline, CDR1 is SNHLY and CDR2 FYNNEI. Here the CDR3 DNA reads TGTGCCAGCAGTGACGAGGCCTACGAGACCCAGTACTTC. Translation: CASSDEAYETQYF.

This clone was counted a single time. The CDR3 loop reads CARSRRTSAFTGELFF. Written as DNA, the CDR3 is TGTGCCAGAAGCAGACGGACTAGCGCGTTCACCGGGGAGCTGTTTTTT. The genes are TRBV5-3 and TRBJ2-2; 9 bases align to TRBD2. TRBV5-3 is known as an ORF, though its function is uncertain. This CDR3 is built from 16 residues. Trimming at V came to 4 bases and at J to 4 bases, leaving 8 bases not matched to a gene.

CDR3 nucleotide sequence: TGCGCCAGCAGCTTTACAGGGTCAGATACGCAGTATTTT. Amino acids: CASSFTGSDTQYF. The V and J genes are TRBV5-1 and TRBJ2-3, with a tentative D call TRBD1 (6 bases). This CDR3 has 13 amino acids. The germline CDR1 and CDR2 sequences are SGHRS and YFSETQ. Trimming cost V 2 bases and J 4 bases, with 8 bases left between them.

In its sample, this clone was seen once. CDR3 sequence: CASKSTGYNEQFF. The CDR3 bases are TGTGCCAGCAAATCTACGGGATACAATGAGCAGTTCTTC. J is TRBJ2-1 and V is TRBV5-6, with D possibly TRBD2 on 5 matching bases. The CDR3 consists of 13 residues. Between the trimmed V and J ends, which lost 6 bases and 4 bases, there was a span of 11 bases. Germline V gene data show CDR1 as SGHDT and CDR2 as YYEEEE.

The chain recombines TRBV28 with TRBJ1-2; TRBD1 matches 8 bases. The CDR3 totals 14 residues. The germline V gene encodes CDR1 MDHEN and CDR2 SYDVKM. Trimming at V came to 2 bases and at J to 4 bases, leaving 3 bases not matched to a gene. The CDR3 loop is CASSLGQGAYGYTF. Here the CDR3 DNA reads TGTGCCAGCAGTTTAGGTCAGGGGGCCTATGGCTACACCTTC.

This rearrangement joins TRBV27 to TRBJ2-2; D is perhaps TRBD2 (5 bases). The V end was cut by 7 bases, the J end by 6 bases, with 6 bases between. Looked up from germline, CDR1 is MNHEY and CDR2 is SMNVEV (reference sequence). This CDR3 has 11 residues. The CDR3, as DNA: TGTGCCAGCAAGGAGGCCGGGGAGCTGTTTTTT. Translation: CASKEAGELFF.

This chain links TRBV7-6 with TRBJ2-1; 7 bases match TRBD2. The CDR3 sequence is 15 residues long. CDR1 and CDR2 from the germline V gene are SGHVS and FNYEAQ. V shed 5 bases and J 3 bases; nucleotides not matched to a gene: 7. CDR3 coding DNA: TGTGCCAGCAGCCCCGCCGGGACTATCTACAATGAGCAGTTCTTC. Protein product: CASSPAGTIYNEQFF.

This chain connects TRBV4-2 to TRBJ1-1; TRBD1 aligns across 7 bases. This CDR3 region has 15 residues. V shed 3 bases and J 2 bases; nucleotides not matched to a gene: 6. The V gene's germline CDR1 is LGHNA and CDR2 YNFKEQ. The CDR3 spells CASSQETGSNTEAFF. In nucleotides, the CDR3 is TGTGCCAGCAGCCAGGAGACAGGGTCAAACACTGAAGCTTTCTTT.

The chain recombines TRBV7-8 with TRBJ1-4; 9 bases line up with TRBD1. The V segment lost 1 base and the J segment 8 bases; nucleotides outside the gene matches: 5. CDR3 length equals 15 residues. Germline V gene sequence: CDR1 SGHVS, CDR2 FQNEAQ. The CDR3 DNA is TGTGCCAGCAGCTTAGTGGGGACAGGGAGGGAAAAACTGTTTTTT. Translation gives CASSLVGTGREKLFF.

The chain employs TRBV23-1 and TRBJ2-7; TRBD2 is a possible D gene (5 bases). TRBV23-1 is flagged as an ORF with uncertain function. The CDR3 is 16 amino acids. V lost 9 bases to trimming and J lost 3 bases, with 24 bases between them. The CDR3 sequence: CARNPFGPLAYYEQYF. The CDR3 DNA reads as TGCGCCAGAAACCCCTTCGGACCCCTAGCCTACTACGAGCAGTACTTC.

The V and J genes are TRBV19 and TRBJ2-2, with 7 bases identical to TRBD2. Germline assignment: CDR1 LNHDA and CDR2 SQIVND (reference sequence). This CDR3 has 15 amino acids. Trimming cost V 7 bases and J 5 bases; bases outside gene matches: 10. In nucleotides, the CDR3 is TGTGCCAGTACCTCTAGAAGGGAGGGAACCGGGGAGCTGTTTTTT. The encoded protein is CASTSRREGTGELFF.

This clone was seen more than once but under ten times. In DNA form, the CDR3 reads TGTGCCAGCAGCTTAGACGGGAGCTCTGGAAACACCATATATTTT. Protein sequence: CASSLDGSSGNTIYF. The J gene is TRBJ1-3, the V gene TRBV7-9; D gene uncertain. CDR3 size: 15 residues. Germline values: CDR1 SEHNR, CDR2 FQNEAQ (reference sequence). V was clipped by 1 base and J by 0 bases, with 7 bases between them.

The chain couples TRBV21-1 to TRBJ1-2; the table gives TRBD1 as D, unverified against the DNA. TRBV21-1 is given as a pseudogene. The CDR3 contains 16 residues. CDR3 amino acids: CASSKGNRGTLYGYTF. Here the CDR3 DNA reads TGTGCCAGCAGCAAAGGGAACAGGGGTACCCTCTATGGCTACACCTTC.

The chain has TRBV6-5 and TRBJ2-5, with D possibly being TRBD1 (6 bases). The tail of the sequence fits TRBJ2-7 better, so the J call may be wrong. CDR1 MNHEY and CDR2 SVGAGI come from the germline V gene. The CDR3 extends over 14 amino acids. The CDR3 here is CASSYGQFSYEQYF. The CDR3 nucleotides are TGTGCCAGCAGTTACGGACAGTTTTCCTACGAGCAGTACTTC.

The gene calls are TRBV30 and TRBJ1-1; 7 bases align to TRBD1. Germline loops: CDR1 GTSNPN, CDR2 SVGIG (reference sequence). The CDR3 loop spans 13 amino acids. J lost 3 bases, V lost 3 bases, and 4 bases had no gene match. The DNA of the CDR3 is TGTGCCTGGAGCAGGGACAGTTACACTGAAGCTTTCTTT. Amino acid sequence: CAWSRDSYTEAFF.

This clone was recorded once. CDR3 protein: CASSPPAVGRETQYF. The CDR3 coding sequence is TGCGCCAGCAGCCCCCCGGCGGTGGGGAGAGAGACCCAGTACTTC. This chain uses TRBV5-1 with TRBJ2-5; D is possibly TRBD2 (5 bases). The CDR3 spans 15 residues. Per germline, CDR1 SGHRS and CDR2 YFSETQ. Trimming stripped 4 bases from V and 4 bases from J, with 17 bases between.

This clone appeared a few times. The V and J genes are TRBV27 and TRBJ1-2; the D gene is possibly TRBD1 (6 bases). CDR1 and CDR2 from the germline V gene are MNHEY and SMNVEV (reference sequence). The CDR3 consists of 13 residues. V was pared by 6 bases and J by 8 bases, with 16 bases between. The CDR3: CASRPRQAFGYTF. DNA for the CDR3: TGTGCCAGCAGACCTCGACAGGCTTTCGGCTACACCTTC.

This clone was seen just once. The chain carries TRBV10-2 and TRBJ2-7; tentative D call: TRBD1 (5 bases). Trimming took off 4 bases at V and 3 bases at J, with 13 bases between the two ends. The CDR3 length is 14 residues. Germline V gives CDR1 WSHSY, CDR2 SAAADI. The CDR3 DNA reads TGCGCCAGCAGTGGTATGGGGCCCCTCTACGAGCAGTACTTC. Translating gives CASSGMGPLYEQYF.

This clone was detected only a few times. The chain joins TRBV19 to TRBJ1-3; no firm D call. CDR3 length: 16 residues. Trimming took 3 bases from V and 0 from J, leaving 12 bases between them. Germline V lookup: CDR1 LNHDA, CDR2 SQIVND (reference sequence). CDR3 sequence reads: CASSIGFLTSGNTIYF. CDR3 coding DNA: TGTGCCAGTAGTATCGGGTTTTTAACCTCTGGAAACACCATATATTTT.

The chain uses TRBV5-4 and TRBJ2-2, with TRBD2 matching 11 bases. Trimming removed 0 bases from V and 5 bases from J; junction bases left unmatched: 3. The CDR3 is made up of 16 amino acids. Germline lookup yields CDR1 SGHNT and CDR2 YYREEE (reference sequence). The CDR3, as DNA: TGTGCCAGCAGCTTGGTTCTAGCGGGAGGAACCGGGGAGCTGTTTTTT. It translates to CASSLVLAGGTGELFF.

V usage is TRBV7-6 and J usage is TRBJ2-7; TRBD2 matches 7 bases. Germline CDR1 and CDR2: SGHVS and FNYEAQ. The CDR3 length is 14 residues. The J segment lost 5 bases and the V segment lost 0 bases, leaving 4 bases of the junction unmatched. The CDR3 sequence: CASSLAGRGDEQYF. CDR3 bases: TGTGCCAGCAGCTTAGCGGGCCGGGGGGACGAGCAGTACTTC.

The chain has TRBV5-1 and TRBJ1-1; D gene ambiguous. Germline CDR1 reads SGHRS; CDR2 reads YFSETQ. This CDR3 region has 15 residues. V lost 4 bases and J lost 1, with 14 bases in between. The CDR3 here is CASSPPRGRNTEAFF. The CDR3 DNA sequence: TGCGCCAGCAGCCCCCCCCGTGGCAGGAACACTGAAGCTTTCTTT.

This clone was seen more than once but under ten times. This chain connects TRBV6-5 to TRBJ1-1, with D possibly being TRBD1 (5 bases). The CDR3 has 13 residues. The germline V and J ends were trimmed by 6 bases and 1 base, with 9 bases remaining between them. CDR1 is MNHEY, CDR2 SVGAGI, per germline. The CDR3 loop is CASRLTGNTEAFF. CDR3 bases: TGTGCCAGCAGGCTAACAGGGAACACTGAAGCTTTCTTT.

V is TRBV19 and J is TRBJ1-2, with 7 nucleotides matching TRBD1. The V segment lost 1 base and the J segment 10 bases; nucleotides outside the gene matches: 12. The CDR3 is made up of 15 amino acids. Germline assignment: CDR1 LNHDA and CDR2 SQIVND (reference sequence). This CDR3 is CASSIVYRGIVDYTF. CDR3 in DNA: TGTGCCAGTAGTATAGTATACAGGGGAATTGTGGACTACACCTTC. The full variable domain, in which reference TRBV19 and TRBJ1-2 provide the parts outside the CDR3, is DGGITQSPKYLFRKEGQNVTLSCEQNLNHDAMYWYRQDPGQGLRLIYYSQIVNDFQKGDIAEGYSVSREKKESFPLTVTSAQKNPTAFYLCASSIVYRGIVDYTFGSGTRLTVV.

This rearrangement joins TRBV7-9 to TRBJ2-1; 7 bases are a match to TRBD1. V shed 5 bases, J shed 2 bases, and the junction held 3 bases outside the gene matches. Germline V gene lookup returns CDR1 SEHNR and CDR2 FQNEAQ (reference sequence). This CDR3 is built from 14 residues. CDR3 residues: CASSPDRAYNEQFF. The CDR3 nucleotides read TGTGCCAGCAGCCCCGACAGGGCCTACAATGAGCAGTTCTTC. Using reference TRBV7-9 and TRBJ2-1 for the parts outside the CDR3, the full variable domain is DTGVSQNPRHKITKRGQNVTFRCDPISEHNRLYWYRQTLGQGPEFLTYFQNEAQLEKSRLLSDRFSAERPKGSFSTLEIQRTEQGDSAMYLCASSPDRAYNEQFFGPGTRLTVL.

J is TRBJ1-2 and V is TRBV27; TRBD1 might be the D (5 bases). CDR1 and CDR2 (germline): MNHEY, SMNVEV (reference sequence). The V end was cut by 4 bases, the J end by 8 bases, with 14 bases between. The CDR3 runs to 13 residues. Here the CDR3 reads CASSWQGSNGYTF. For the CDR3, the DNA is TGTGCCAGCAGTTGGCAGGGTAGTAACGGCTACACCTTC.

The V and J genes are TRBV7-8 and TRBJ1-4; 8 positions match TRBD1. V shed 5 bases, J shed 4 bases, and the junction held 6 bases outside the gene matches. In germline, CDR1 is SGHVS, CDR2 FQNEAQ. The CDR3 runs 15 residues. CDR3: CASSLGQASNEKLFF. DNA of the CDR3: TGTGCCAGCAGCCTGGGACAGGCGAGTAATGAAAAACTGTTTTTT.

The chain couples TRBV21-1 to TRBJ2-7; the table's TRBD1 call for D was not verified on the DNA. TRBV21-1 is listed as a pseudogene. The CDR3 is 13 residues long. The CDR3 DNA sequence: TGTGCCAGTCGAGTCAGGGTAACCTACGAGCAGTACTTC. It yields the protein CASRVRVTYEQYF.